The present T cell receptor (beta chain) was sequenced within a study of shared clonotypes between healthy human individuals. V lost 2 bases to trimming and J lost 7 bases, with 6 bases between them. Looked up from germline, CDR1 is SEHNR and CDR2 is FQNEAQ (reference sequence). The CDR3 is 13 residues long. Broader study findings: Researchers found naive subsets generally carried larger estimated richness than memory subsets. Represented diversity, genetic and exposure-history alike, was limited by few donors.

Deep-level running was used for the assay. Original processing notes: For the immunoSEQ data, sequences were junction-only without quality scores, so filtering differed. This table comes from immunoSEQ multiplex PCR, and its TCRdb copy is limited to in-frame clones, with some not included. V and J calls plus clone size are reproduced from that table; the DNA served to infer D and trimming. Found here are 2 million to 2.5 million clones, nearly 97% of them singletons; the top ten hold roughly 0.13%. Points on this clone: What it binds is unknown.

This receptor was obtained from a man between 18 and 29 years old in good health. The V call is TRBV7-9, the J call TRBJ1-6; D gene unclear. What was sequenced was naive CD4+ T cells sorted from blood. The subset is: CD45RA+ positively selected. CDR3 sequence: CASSLNPNSPLHF. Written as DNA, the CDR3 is TGTGCCAGCAGCTTAAATCCGAATTCACCCCTCCACTTT. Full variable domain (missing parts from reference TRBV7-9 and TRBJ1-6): DTGVSQNPRHKITKRGQNVTFRCDPISEHNRLYWYRQTLGQGPEFLTYFQNEAQLEKSRLLSDRFSAERPKGSFSTLEIQRTEQGDSAMYLCASSLNPNSPLHFGNGTRLTVT.